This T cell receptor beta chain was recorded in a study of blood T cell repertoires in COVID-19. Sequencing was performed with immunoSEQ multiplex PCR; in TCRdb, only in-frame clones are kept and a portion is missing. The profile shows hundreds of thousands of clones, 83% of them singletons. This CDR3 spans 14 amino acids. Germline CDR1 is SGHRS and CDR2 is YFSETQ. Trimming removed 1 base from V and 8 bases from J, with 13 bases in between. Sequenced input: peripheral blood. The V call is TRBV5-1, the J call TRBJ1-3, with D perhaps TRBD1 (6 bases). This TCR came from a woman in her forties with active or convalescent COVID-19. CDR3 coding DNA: TGCGCCAGCAGCTTGTTGACAGGAATAGACACCATATATTTT. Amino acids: CASSLLTGIDTIYF.